This T cell receptor beta chain emerged from a study of Graves' ophthalmopathy and Graves' hyperthyroidism. This CDR3 spans 16 amino acids. V trimming: 4 bases; J trimming: 4 bases; junction bases outside the gene matches: 6. TCR beta CDR3 regions were amplified from RNA transcripts. First-round RT-PCR with HTBI primers preceded a second-round multiplex PCR. TCRdb re-analysed the multiplex PCR reads in MiXCR, keeping a single row per CDR3 protein. The sample holds about 620,000 distinct CDR3 sequences, about a fifth seen once. This clonotype appeared a few times. The chain employs TRBV12-3 or TRBV12-4 and TRBJ2-2; 10 nucleotides align to TRBD2. Sample: peripheral blood. The clonotype was recovered from a woman aged 18-35 years with stable Graves' hyperthyroidism. Some clones in this sample may be carry-over from other donors' samples. CDR3 nucleotide sequence: TGTGCCAGCAGTTACTGGCGACTAGCGGGCACCGGGGAGCTGTTTTTT. Its protein is CASSYWRLAGTGELFF.